Below, 10 T cell receptor beta chains from the same sample are listed, as sequenced in a study of regulatory T cells in long-lasting Graves disease. Researchers made TCR beta libraries by using iRepertoire HTBI primers and running Arm-PCR on CDR3 regions. MiXCR was run by TCRdb on the multiplex PCR reads, yielding one entry per CDR3 protein. Among 390,000 or so distinct CDR3 sequences listed, roughly 23% were seen once. Time point noted: persistent/refractory GD, antithyroid drugs over 5 years with positive TRAb. From PBMCs, RNA was extracted and then used to make the TCR library. The sequencing used peripheral blood mononuclear cells (PBMCs), collected when the disease was refractory, from a patient treated with antithyroid drugs. Source of these receptors: a woman in her 40s with Graves disease.

This clonotype was seen repeatedly, ten times or more. V is TRBV7-9 and J is TRBJ2-5, with D perhaps matching TRBD1 (6 bases). The CDR3 contains 12 residues. V dropped 6 bases and J dropped 4 bases, with 9 bases sitting between them. Germline CDR1 SEHNR, CDR2 FQNEAQ (reference sequence). CDR3 loop: CASSSQGETQYF. The CDR3 DNA follows: TGTGCCAGCAGTTCACAGGGAGAGACCCAGTACTTC.

This clonotype was seen a handful of times. This chain connects TRBV27 to TRBJ2-1; 14 positions agree with TRBD2. Germline values: CDR1 MNHEY, CDR2 SMNVEV (reference sequence). The V and J ends lost 6 bases and 7 bases, in that order; junction bases with no gene match: 14. The CDR3 is 18 residues long. The CDR3 DNA follows: TGTGCCAGCAGAACACACGGGTTCTGGACTAGCGGGAGGAATGAGCAGTTCTTC. Translation: CASRTHGFWTSGRNEQFF.

This clonotype was seen more than once but under ten times. The chain joins TRBV9 to TRBJ2-5, with 11 bases aligning to TRBD2. Germline V gene sequence: CDR1 SGDLS, CDR2 YYNGEE. V dropped 3 bases and J dropped 4; count of bases not matched to a gene: 8. The CDR3 consists of 16 residues. CDR3 DNA: TGTGCCAGCAGCGAGGGACTAGCGGCTCTAAGAGAGACCCAGTACTTC. The encoded protein is CASSEGLAALRETQYF. The full variable domain, with the rest looked up from reference TRBV9 and TRBJ2-5, is DSGVTQTPKHLITATGQRVTLRCSPRSGDLSVYWYQQSLDQGLQFLIQYYNGEERAKGNILERFSAQQFPDLHSELNLSSLELGDSALYFCASSEGLAALRETQYFGPGTRLLVL.

This clonotype showed up just a few times. The CDR3 does not close with the conserved phenylalanine or tryptophan, likely indicating a read error. The chain carries TRBV7-2 and TRBJ2-5, with D unresolved. V was cut by 0 bases and J by 2 bases, with 13 bases left in between. The CDR3 totals 16 residues. Germline V CDR1 and CDR2: SGHTA, FQGNSA. The CDR3, as DNA: TGTGCCAGCAGCTTAGCTTTGTTTTGGAAACAAGAGACCCAGTACCTC. Translation gives CASSLALFWKQETQYL.

A few counts support this clonotype. The chain has TRBV7-3 and TRBJ2-1; TRBD2 matches 10 bases. J was trimmed by 4 bases and V by 2 bases; bases with no gene match: 14. The CDR3 totals 19 residues. Germline CDR1 SGHTA, CDR2 FQGTGA. CDR3 in DNA: TGTGCCAGCAGCTTAGCTGTAAGACGGAGCGGGAGGGTTTACAATGAGCAGTTCTTC. The encoded protein is CASSLAVRRSGRVYNEQFF.

This clonotype has just a few counts. The chain is built from TRBV2 and TRBJ2-7; TRBD1 or TRBD2 may be the D gene (5 bases each). V was cut by 7 bases and J by 3 bases, with 16 bases left in between. This CDR3 is 14 amino acids long. Germline CDR1 is SNHLY and CDR2 is FYNNEI. CDR3 nucleotide sequence: TGTGCCAGCATTCCCGGGACCGGGCTCTACGAGCAGTACTTC. Translation: CASIPGTGLYEQYF.

This chain's CDR3 is CASSIGTEQPQHF. The CDR3, as DNA: TGTGCCAGCAGCATAGGGACAGAACAGCCCCAGCATTTT. The V gene is TRBV5-6, the J gene TRBJ1-5; 7 nucleotides align to TRBD1. The CDR3 extends over 13 amino acids. V lost 4 bases, J lost 7 bases, and 5 bases stayed unmatched. Germline V gene data show CDR1 as SGHDT and CDR2 as YYEEEE.

In this sample, this clonotype turned up a few times. The chain has TRBV3-1 and TRBJ1-1; 8 nucleotides match TRBD1. Germline V gene data show CDR1 as LGHDT and CDR2 as YNNKEL (reference sequence). V was pared by 7 bases and J by 3 bases, with 10 bases of the junction left unmatched. The CDR3 is 15 residues long. CDR3 protein: CASTPEDREDTEAFF. In DNA form, the CDR3 reads TGTGCCAGCACCCCGGAGGACAGGGAAGACACTGAAGCTTTCTTT.

This clonotype was detected ten times or more. The chain carries TRBV15 and TRBJ2-7; TRBD2 aligns across 7 bases. The CDR3 loop spans 14 amino acids. In germline, CDR1 is LNHNV, CDR2 YYDKDF (reference sequence). The V gene end was trimmed by 6 bases and the J gene end by 0 bases; junction bases not matched to a gene: 5. The CDR3 region is CATSESGNSYEQYF. For the CDR3, the DNA is TGTGCCACCAGTGAAAGCGGGAACTCCTACGAGCAGTACTTC.

With respect to this clonotype: At one of its ends the junction is not consistent with the germline gene, which may arise from a read error. The rearrangement uses TRBV28 and TRBJ1-1; D call uncertain. The CDR3 consists of 14 residues. The germline gives CDR1 MDHEN, CDR2 SYDVKM. The CDR3 nucleotides are TGTGCCAGCAATATAGGGTGGAGAAGCACTGAAGCTCCCTTT. It specifies CASNIGWRSTEAPF.